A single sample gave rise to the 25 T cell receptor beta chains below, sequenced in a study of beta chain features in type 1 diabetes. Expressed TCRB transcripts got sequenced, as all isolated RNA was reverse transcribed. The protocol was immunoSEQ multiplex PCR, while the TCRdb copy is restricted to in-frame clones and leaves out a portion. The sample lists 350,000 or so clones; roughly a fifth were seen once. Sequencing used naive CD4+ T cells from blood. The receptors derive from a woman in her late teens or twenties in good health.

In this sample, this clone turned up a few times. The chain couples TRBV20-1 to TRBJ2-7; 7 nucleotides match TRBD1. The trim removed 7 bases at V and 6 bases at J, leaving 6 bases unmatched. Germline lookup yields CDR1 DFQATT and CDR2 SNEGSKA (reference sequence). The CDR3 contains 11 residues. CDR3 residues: CSVRGSVEQYF. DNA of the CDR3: TGCAGTGTCAGGGGGTCAGTCGAGCAGTACTTC.

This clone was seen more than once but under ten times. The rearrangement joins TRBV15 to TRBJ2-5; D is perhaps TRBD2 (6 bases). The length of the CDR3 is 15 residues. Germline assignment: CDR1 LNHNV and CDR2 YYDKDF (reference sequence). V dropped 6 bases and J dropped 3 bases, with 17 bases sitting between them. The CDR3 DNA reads TGTGCCACCAGACAGGCTCGGGTAGCGGAAGAGACCCAGTACTTC. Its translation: CATRQARVAEETQYF.

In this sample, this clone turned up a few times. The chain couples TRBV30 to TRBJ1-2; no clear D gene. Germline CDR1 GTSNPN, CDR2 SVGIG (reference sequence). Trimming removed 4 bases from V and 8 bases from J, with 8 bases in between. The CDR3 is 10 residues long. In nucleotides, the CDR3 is TGTGCCTGGAAGCGGTGGGGCTACACCTTC. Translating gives CAWKRWGYTF. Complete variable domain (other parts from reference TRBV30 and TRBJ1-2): SQTIHQWPATLVQPVGSPLSLECTVEGTSNPNLYWYRQAAGRGLQLLFYSVGIGQISSEVPQNLSASRPQDRQFILSSKKLLLSDSGFYLCAWKRWGYTFGSGTRLTVV.

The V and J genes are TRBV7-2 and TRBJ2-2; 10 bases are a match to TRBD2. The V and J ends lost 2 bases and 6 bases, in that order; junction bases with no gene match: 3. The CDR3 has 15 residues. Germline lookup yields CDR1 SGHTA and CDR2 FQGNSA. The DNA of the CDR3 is TGTGCCAGCAGCTTAAATCTAGCGGGAGCCGGGGAGCTGTTTTTT. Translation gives CASSLNLAGAGELFF.

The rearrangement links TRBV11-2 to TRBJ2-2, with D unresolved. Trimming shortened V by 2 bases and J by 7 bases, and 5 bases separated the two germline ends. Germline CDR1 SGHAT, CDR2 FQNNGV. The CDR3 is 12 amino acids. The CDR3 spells CASSLIIGELFF. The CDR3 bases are TGTGCCAGCAGCTTAATCATCGGGGAGCTGTTTTTT.

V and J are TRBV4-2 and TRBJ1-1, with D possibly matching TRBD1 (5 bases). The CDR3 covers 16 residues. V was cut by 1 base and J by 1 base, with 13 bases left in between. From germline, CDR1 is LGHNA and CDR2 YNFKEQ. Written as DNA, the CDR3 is TGTGCCAGCAGCCAAGCCCTGGGACTCCAGAACACTGAAGCTTTCTTT. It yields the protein CASSQALGLQNTEAFF.

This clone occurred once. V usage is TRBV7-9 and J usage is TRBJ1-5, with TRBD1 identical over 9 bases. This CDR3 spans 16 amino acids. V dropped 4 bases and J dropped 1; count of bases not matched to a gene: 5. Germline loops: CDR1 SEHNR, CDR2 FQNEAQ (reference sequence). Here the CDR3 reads CASSSNRGPSNQPQHF. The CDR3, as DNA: TGTGCCAGCAGCTCAAACAGGGGGCCGAGCAATCAGCCCCAGCATTTT.

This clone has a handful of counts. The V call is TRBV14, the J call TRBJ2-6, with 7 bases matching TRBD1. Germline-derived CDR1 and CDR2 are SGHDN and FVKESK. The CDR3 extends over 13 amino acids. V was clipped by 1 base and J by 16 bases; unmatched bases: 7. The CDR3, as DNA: TGTGCCAGCAGCCAAGTGCACAGGGGTGTGCTGACTTTC. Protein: CASSQVHRGVLTF.

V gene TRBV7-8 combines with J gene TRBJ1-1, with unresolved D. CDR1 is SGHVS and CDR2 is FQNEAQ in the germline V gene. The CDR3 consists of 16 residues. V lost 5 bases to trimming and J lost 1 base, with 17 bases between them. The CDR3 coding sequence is TGTGCCAGCAGCCAGTACCTTCACGTCTCGAACACTGAAGCTTTCTTT. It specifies CASSQYLHVSNTEAFF.

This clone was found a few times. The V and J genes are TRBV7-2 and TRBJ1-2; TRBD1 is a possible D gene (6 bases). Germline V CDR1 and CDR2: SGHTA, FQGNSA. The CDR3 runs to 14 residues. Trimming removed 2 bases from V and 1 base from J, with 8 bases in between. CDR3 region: CASSLNRDNYGYTF. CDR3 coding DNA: TGTGCCAGCAGCTTAAACAGGGATAACTATGGCTACACCTTC.

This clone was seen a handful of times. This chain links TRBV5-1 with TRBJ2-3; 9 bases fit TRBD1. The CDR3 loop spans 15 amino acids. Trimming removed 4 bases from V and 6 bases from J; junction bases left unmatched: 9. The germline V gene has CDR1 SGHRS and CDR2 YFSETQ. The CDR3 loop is CASSRGTGIGDTQYF. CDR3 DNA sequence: TGCGCCAGCAGCCGAGGGACAGGGATTGGGGATACGCAGTATTTT.

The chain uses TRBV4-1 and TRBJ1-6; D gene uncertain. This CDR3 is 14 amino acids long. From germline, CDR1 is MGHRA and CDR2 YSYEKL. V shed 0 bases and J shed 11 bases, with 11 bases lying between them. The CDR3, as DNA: TGCGCCAGCAGCCAAGAGGGCAGCCAGGCACCCCTCCACTTT. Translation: CASSQEGSQAPLHF.

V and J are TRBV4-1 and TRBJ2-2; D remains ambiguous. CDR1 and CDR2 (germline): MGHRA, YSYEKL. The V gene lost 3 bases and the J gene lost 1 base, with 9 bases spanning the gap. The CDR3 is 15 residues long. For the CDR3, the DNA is TGCGCCAGCAGCCATGGAGTCTTGAACACCGGGGAGCTGTTTTTT. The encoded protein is CASSHGVLNTGELFF.

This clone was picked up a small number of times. CDR3 DNA sequence: TGTGCCTGGAGTCTACAGGGGAATGCAGGAAACATTCAGTACTTC. It specifies CAWSLQGNAGNIQYF. The rearrangement uses TRBV30 and TRBJ2-4, with 7 bases lining up with TRBD1. The length of the CDR3 is 15 residues. V dropped 2 bases and J dropped 6; count of bases not matched to a gene: 10. Germline CDR1 is GTSNPN and CDR2 is SVGIG (reference sequence).

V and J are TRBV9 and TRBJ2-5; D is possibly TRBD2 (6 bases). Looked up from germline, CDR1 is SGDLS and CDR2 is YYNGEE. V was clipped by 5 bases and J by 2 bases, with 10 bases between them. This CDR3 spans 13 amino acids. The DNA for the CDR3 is TGTGCCAGCAGTCGGGGGACGCAAGAGACCCAGTACTTC. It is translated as CASSRGTQETQYF.

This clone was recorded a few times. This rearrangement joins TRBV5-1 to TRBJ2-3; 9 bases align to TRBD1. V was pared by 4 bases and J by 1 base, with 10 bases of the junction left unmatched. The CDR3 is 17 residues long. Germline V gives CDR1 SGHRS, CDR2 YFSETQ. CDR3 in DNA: TGCGCCAGCAGCCCCCCGGGACAGGGAGTCGGCACAGATACGCAGTATTTT. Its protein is CASSPPGQGVGTDTQYF.

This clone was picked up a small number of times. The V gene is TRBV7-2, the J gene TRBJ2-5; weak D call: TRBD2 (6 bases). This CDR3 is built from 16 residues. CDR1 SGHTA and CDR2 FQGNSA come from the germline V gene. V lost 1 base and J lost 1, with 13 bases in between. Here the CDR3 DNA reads TGTGCCAGCAGCTTAGGGACCCGGGGGTCCCAAGAGACCCAGTACTTC. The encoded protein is CASSLGTRGSQETQYF.

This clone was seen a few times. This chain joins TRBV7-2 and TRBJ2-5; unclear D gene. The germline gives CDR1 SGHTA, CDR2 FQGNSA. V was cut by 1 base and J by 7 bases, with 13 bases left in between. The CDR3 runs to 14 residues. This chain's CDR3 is CASSLVEDLGTQYF. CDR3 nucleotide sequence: TGTGCCAGCAGCTTAGTAGAGGATCTGGGGACCCAGTACTTC.

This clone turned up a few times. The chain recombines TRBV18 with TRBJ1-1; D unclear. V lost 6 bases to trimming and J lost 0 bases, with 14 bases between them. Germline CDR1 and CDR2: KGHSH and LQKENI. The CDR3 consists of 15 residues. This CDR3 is CASSSWGALNTEAFF. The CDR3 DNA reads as TGTGCCAGCTCTTCGTGGGGAGCCTTGAACACTGAAGCTTTCTTT. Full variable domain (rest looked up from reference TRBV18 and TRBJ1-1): NAGVMQNPRHLVRRRGQEARLRCSPMKGHSHVYWYRQLPEEGLKFMVYLQKENIIDESGMPKERFSAEFPKEGPSILRIQQVVRGDSAAYFCASSSWGALNTEAFFGQGTRLTVV.

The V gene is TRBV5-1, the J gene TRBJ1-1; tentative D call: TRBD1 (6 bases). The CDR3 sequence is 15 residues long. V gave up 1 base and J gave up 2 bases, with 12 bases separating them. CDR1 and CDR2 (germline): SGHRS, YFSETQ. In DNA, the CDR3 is TGCGCCAGCAGCTTGTCTCCAGGGGCTAACACTGAAGCTTTCTTT. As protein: CASSLSPGANTEAFF.

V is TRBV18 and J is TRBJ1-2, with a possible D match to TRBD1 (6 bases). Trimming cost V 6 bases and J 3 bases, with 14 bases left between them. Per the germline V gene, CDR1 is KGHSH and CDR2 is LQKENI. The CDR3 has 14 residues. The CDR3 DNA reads TGTGCCAGCTCCCAGGGGACGGGACACTATGGCTACACCTTC. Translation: CASSQGTGHYGYTF.

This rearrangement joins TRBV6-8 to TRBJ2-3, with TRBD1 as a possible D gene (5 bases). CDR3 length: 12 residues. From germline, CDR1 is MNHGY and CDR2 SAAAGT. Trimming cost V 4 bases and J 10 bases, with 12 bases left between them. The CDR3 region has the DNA TGTGCCAGCAGTTCCCAGACAGAGGCGCAGTATTTT. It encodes CASSSQTEAQYF.

The CDR3 DNA is TGTGCCAGCAGTCAAGGAGACAGGCTGTCCTACGAGCAGTACTTC. Translating it yields CASSQGDRLSYEQYF. The chain joins TRBV28 to TRBJ2-7; tentatively, D is TRBD1 (6 bases). Between the trimmed V and J ends, which lost 5 bases and 1 base, there was a span of 15 bases. The CDR3 is 15 amino acids. CDR1 is MDHEN, CDR2 SYDVKM, per germline.

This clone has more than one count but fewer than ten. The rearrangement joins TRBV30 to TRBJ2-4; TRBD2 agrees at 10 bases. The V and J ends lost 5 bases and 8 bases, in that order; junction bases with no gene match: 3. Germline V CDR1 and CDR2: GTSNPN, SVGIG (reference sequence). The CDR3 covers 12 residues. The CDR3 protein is CAWSSGGYIQYF. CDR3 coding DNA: TGTGCCTGGTCTAGCGGGGGATACATTCAGTACTTC.

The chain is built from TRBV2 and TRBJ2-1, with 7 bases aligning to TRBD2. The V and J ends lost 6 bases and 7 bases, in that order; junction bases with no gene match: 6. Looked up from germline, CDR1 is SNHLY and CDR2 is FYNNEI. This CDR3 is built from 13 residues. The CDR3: CASRGTNGNEQFF. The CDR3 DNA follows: TGTGCCAGCAGGGGGACTAATGGAAATGAGCAGTTCTTC.